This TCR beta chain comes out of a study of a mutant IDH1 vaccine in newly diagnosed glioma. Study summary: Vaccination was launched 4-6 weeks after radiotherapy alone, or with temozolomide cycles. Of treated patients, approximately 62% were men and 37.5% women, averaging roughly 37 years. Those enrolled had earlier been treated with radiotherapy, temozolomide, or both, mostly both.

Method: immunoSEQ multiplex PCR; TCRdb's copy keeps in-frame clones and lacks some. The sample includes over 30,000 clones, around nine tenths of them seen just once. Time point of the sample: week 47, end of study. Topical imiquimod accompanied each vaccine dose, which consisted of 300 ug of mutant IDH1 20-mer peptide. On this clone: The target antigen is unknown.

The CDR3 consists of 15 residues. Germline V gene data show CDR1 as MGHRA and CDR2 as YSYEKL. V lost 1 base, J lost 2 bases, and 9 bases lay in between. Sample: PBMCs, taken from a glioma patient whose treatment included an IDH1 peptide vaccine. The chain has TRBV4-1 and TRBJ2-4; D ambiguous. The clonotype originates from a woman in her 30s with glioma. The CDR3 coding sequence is TGCGCCAGCAGCCAAGTGCCCTCCTCCAAAAACATTCAGTACTTC. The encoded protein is CASSQVPSSKNIQYF.